These 18 T cell receptor beta chains were all obtained from the same sample, sequenced in a study of metastatic and nonmetastatic thyroid tumors. Before thyroid surgery, none of the patients had received any treatment. Via MiXCR, TCRdb re-called the PCR reads. The table includes under 25,000 clones, 22% detected once. Material for sequencing was adjacent normal tissue. The source is a female donor with papillary thyroid cancer or a benign thyroid nodule (not recorded which). Some clones in this sample may be carry-over from other donors' samples.

The CDR3 coding sequence is TGTGCCAGCAGCCCATCCGGGAGTGCCTACGAGCAGTACTTC. This codes for CASSPSGSAYEQYF. The chain uses TRBV11-2 and TRBJ2-7, with a tentative D call TRBD2 (6 bases). The CDR3 extends over 14 amino acids. V was clipped by 5 bases and J by 2 bases, with 13 bases between them. Germline lookup yields CDR1 SGHAT and CDR2 FQNNGV.

This clone was found a few times. Compared with germline, one end of the junction differs, possibly owing to a read error. Other nucleotide sequences from this sample produce the same CDR3. This chain uses TRBV6-2 or TRBV6-3 with TRBJ1-1; D not resolved. The germline V gene has CDR1 MNHEY and CDR2 SVGEGT. The CDR3 consists of 13 residues. DNA for the CDR3: TGTGCCAGCAGTCCGCCGGGATCCCCTGAGGCTTTCTTT. It encodes CASSPPGSPEAFF.

This clone was observed a few times. The chain is built from TRBV10-1 and TRBJ2-2; D might be TRBD1 or TRBD2, each matching 5 bases. CDR3 size: 15 residues. Trimming removed 4 bases from V and 7 bases from J, with 16 bases in between. CDR1 and CDR2 from the germline V gene are WNHNN and SYGVQD (reference sequence). The CDR3 coding sequence is TGCGCCAGCAGTGTCCAGGGCGAGGGTTTCGGGGAGCTGTTTTTT. The encoded protein is CASSVQGEGFGELFF.

J is TRBJ2-7 and V is TRBV7-8; D is unclear. The CDR3 is 13 residues long. From germline, CDR1 is SGHVS and CDR2 FQNEAQ. V lost 1 base to trimming and J lost 9 bases, with 13 bases between them. The CDR3 reads CASSLGAVPVQYF. Here the CDR3 DNA reads TGTGCCAGCAGCTTAGGGGCGGTTCCTGTGCAGTACTTC.

Many counts were recorded for this clone. A much larger clone differs by one base, so this may be a read error. The rearrangement uses TRBV9 and TRBJ1-4; TRBD1 matches 8 bases. From germline, CDR1 is SGDLS and CDR2 YYNGEE. The CDR3 is made up of 14 amino acids. Here the CDR3 DNA reads TGTGCCAGCAGCTCCCGACAGGGGAATGAAGAACTGTTTTTT. Translated, it gives CASSSRQGNEELFF.

This clone was observed many times. This chain links TRBV3-1 with TRBJ2-7, with 8 bases lining up with TRBD2. Losses at the gene ends were 1 base for V and 0 bases for J; bases not matched to a gene: 14. CDR1 and CDR2 from the germline V gene are LGHDT and YNNKEL (reference sequence). The CDR3 contains 19 residues. The CDR3: CASSQAISGIGGSSYEQYF. The CDR3, as DNA: TGTGCCAGCAGCCAAGCGATTAGCGGGATAGGGGGGAGCTCCTACGAGCAGTACTTC.

This clone was recorded a few times. An end of the junction differs from the germline gene, which may be a read error. J is TRBJ2-1 and V is TRBV7-9; no firm D call. Germline CDR1 is SEHNR and CDR2 is FQNEAQ (reference sequence). This CDR3 is 12 amino acids long. In nucleotides, the CDR3 is TGTGCCATCAGCTTAGTGCAGAATGAGCAGTTCTTC. This sequence encodes CAISLVQNEQFF.

This clone appeared once. The V call is TRBV9, the J call TRBJ1-3; 9 bases match TRBD1. V gave up 0 bases and J gave up 7 bases; unmatched junction bases: 5. The CDR3 is 15 amino acids. CDR1 and CDR2 from the germline V gene are SGDLS and YYNGEE. Here the CDR3 reads CASSVEDRGVNTIYF. CDR3 coding DNA: TGTGCCAGCAGCGTAGAGGACAGGGGAGTCAACACCATATATTTT.

This clone was counted only a few times. The V call is TRBV6-4, the J call TRBJ2-7; D unresolved. Germline values: CDR1 MRHNA, CDR2 SNTAGT. V lost 9 bases and J 3 bases, leaving 15 bases between the germline ends. This CDR3 region has 13 residues. In DNA, the CDR3 is TGTGCCAGGAGGTGCGAACCACTCTACGAGCAGTACTTC. The encoded protein is CARRCEPLYEQYF.

This clone is medium-sized in the sample. The rearrangement uses TRBV28 and TRBJ1-1; D unresolved. Trimming removed 2 bases at V and 0 bases at J, with 7 bases between. The germline CDR1 and CDR2 sequences are MDHEN and SYDVKM. CDR3 length: 14 residues. CDR3 loop: CASSLGHMNTEAFF. Written as DNA, the CDR3 is TGTGCCAGCAGTTTAGGTCACATGAACACTGAAGCTTTCTTT.

In this sample, this clone turned up a few times. The rearrangement joins TRBV4-2 to TRBJ1-1, with D possibly TRBD1 on 5 matching bases. CDR1 is LGHNA, CDR2 YNFKEQ, per germline. V was trimmed by 4 bases and J by 10 bases, leaving 25 bases between them. The length of the CDR3 is 16 residues. The CDR3 DNA follows: TGTGCCAGCAGCCTAAAGCCCGACAGTTCCACCTCTTCAGCTTTCTTT. This codes for CASSLKPDSSTSSAFF.

Comments on this clone: This may be a read error: a much more frequent sequence differs by one nucleotide. A read error is likely, as this CDR3 ends without the conserved phenylalanine or tryptophan. The rearrangement joins TRBV7-1 to TRBJ2-3; maybe TRBD2 (7 bases). TRBV7-1 is flagged as an ORF with uncertain function. V was cut by 5 bases and J by 0 bases, with 24 bases left in between. This CDR3 has 19 residues. Written as DNA, the CDR3 is TGTGCCAGCAGCGGGGGCGCTAGCGGTACCTACGCTAGCACAGATACGCAGTATCTT. Its protein product is CASSGGASGTYASTDTQYL.

By proportion, this clone is medium-sized (0.01 to 0.1%). The chain employs TRBV28 and TRBJ2-1; TRBD2 might be the D (6 bases). Germline assignment: CDR1 MDHEN and CDR2 SYDVKM. The ends were cut back, 3 bases at V and 6 bases at J, with 15 bases in the middle. This CDR3 is 15 amino acids long. This CDR3 is CASSFVPGGFNEQFF. As DNA, the CDR3 is TGTGCCAGCAGTTTCGTACCTGGAGGGTTCAATGAGCAGTTCTTC.

The rearrangement links TRBV19 to TRBJ1-6, with a tentative D call TRBD1 (6 bases). The CDR3 sequence is 15 residues long. The germline gives CDR1 LNHDA, CDR2 SQIVND (reference sequence). The ends were cut back, 3 bases at V and 7 bases at J, with 13 bases in the middle. The CDR3 loop reads CASSISGAGNSPLHF. CDR3 coding DNA: TGTGCCAGTAGTATTTCGGGGGCAGGGAATTCACCCCTCCACTTT. The full variable domain, its missing parts supplied by reference TRBV19 and TRBJ1-6, is DGGITQSPKYLFRKEGQNVTLSCEQNLNHDAMYWYRQDPGQGLRLIYYSQIVNDFQKGDIAEGYSVSREKKESFPLTVTSAQKNPTAFYLCASSISGAGNSPLHFGNGTRLTVT.

V and J are TRBV28 and TRBJ1-1; D gene unclear. The CDR3 extends over 13 amino acids. V was trimmed by 6 bases and J by 4 bases, leaving 12 bases between them. Germline V CDR1 and CDR2: MDHEN, SYDVKM. DNA for the CDR3: TGTGCCAGCAGCCTCCGGGAGCTCACTGAAGCTTTCTTT. It translates to CASSLRELTEAFF.

This clone was detected only a few times. The V and J genes are TRBV6-2 or TRBV6-3 and TRBJ1-5, with 7 positions matching TRBD1. Trimming removed 7 bases from V and 3 bases from J; junction bases left unmatched: 6. Germline assignment: CDR1 MNHEY and CDR2 SVGEGT. The CDR3 runs to 14 residues. In nucleotides, the CDR3 is TGTGCCAGCAACAGGGACAGCCCCAATCAGCCCCAGCATTTT. Its translation: CASNRDSPNQPQHF.

This chain joins TRBV5-1 and TRBJ2-1; 9 nucleotides match TRBD1. The CDR3 extends over 15 amino acids. J was trimmed by 8 bases and V by 4 bases; bases with no gene match: 10. The germline V gene encodes CDR1 SGHRS and CDR2 YFSETQ. For the CDR3, the DNA is TGCGCCAGCAGCCCGCTGGGGGACAGGGTAGATGAGCAGTTCTTC. As protein: CASSPLGDRVDEQFF.

By sample fraction, this clone is large. The rearrangement links TRBV27 to TRBJ2-7, with TRBD1 as a possible D gene (6 bases). The CDR3 length is 17 residues. CDR1 is MNHEY, CDR2 SMNVEV, per germline (reference sequence). The germline V and J ends were trimmed by 3 bases and 0 bases, with 18 bases remaining between them. CDR3 coding DNA: TGTGCCAGCAGTTTTTCGGCGACAGGTCTGAGCTCCTACGAGCAGTACTTC. As protein: CASSFSATGLSSYEQYF.